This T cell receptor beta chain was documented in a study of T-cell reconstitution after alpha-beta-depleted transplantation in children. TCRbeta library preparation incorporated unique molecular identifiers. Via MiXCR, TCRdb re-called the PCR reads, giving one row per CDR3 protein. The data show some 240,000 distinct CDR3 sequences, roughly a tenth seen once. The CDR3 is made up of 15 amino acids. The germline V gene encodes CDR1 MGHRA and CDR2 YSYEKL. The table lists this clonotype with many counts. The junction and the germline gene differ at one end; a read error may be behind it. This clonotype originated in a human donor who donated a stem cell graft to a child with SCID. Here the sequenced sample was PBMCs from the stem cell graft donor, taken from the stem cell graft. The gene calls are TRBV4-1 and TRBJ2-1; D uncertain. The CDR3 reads CASSQVGTVSARGVF. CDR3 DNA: TGCGCCAGCAGCCAAGTAGGAACGGTATCCGCCCGTGGGGTCTTC.